The rows below give T cell receptor beta chains drawn from one sample of a study of identifying expanded T cells in peripheral blood. Only in-frame clones appear in the TCRdb table, and some are missing; sequencing was by immunoSEQ multiplex PCR. Of 80,000 or so clones in the sample, 80% to 90% were seen once. What was sequenced was blood. The receptors here all came from a person aged 18-69 years in good health. CDR3s include the opening cysteine and the closing phenylalanine or tryptophan. Each record gives: clone size, CDR3 length, V gene, D gene, J gene, CDR3 DNA, CDR3 protein. The D gene is left open where the match is weak. Only some rows state a clone size, as once, few, many or a class for expanded clones.

.	15	TRBV9	.	TRBJ2-5	TGTGCCAGCAGCGTAGATCCCGTTGCGCAAGAGACCCAGTACTTC	CASSVDPVAQETQYF
.	16	TRBV5-1	TRBD2	TRBJ2-5	TGCGCCAGCAGCCCGGGACTAGCGGGAGAAGGGGAGACCCAGTACTTC	CASSPGLAGEGETQYF
.	15	TRBV6-5	TRBD2	TRBJ2-1	TGTGCCAGCAGTTTACGACTAGCTGGCTACAATGAGCAGTTCTTC	CASSLRLAGYNEQFF
once	16	TRBV4-2	.	TRBJ1-3	TGTGCCAGCAGCCAAGATAACGGGGGCGCGGGAAACACCATATATTTT	CASSQDNGGAGNTIYF
.	15	TRBV9	.	TRBJ2-3	TGTGCCAGCAGCCTTCGAACTACTAGCACAGATACGCAGTATTTT	CASSLRTTSTDTQYF
.	14	TRBV4-1	.	TRBJ1-1	TGCGCCAGCAGCCAAATCCTCCTGAACACTGAAGCTTTCTTT	CASSQILLNTEAFF
.	15	TRBV9	.	TRBJ1-2	TGTGCCAGCAGCGTCGAGGATGGACGGCTTTATGGCTACACCTTC	CASSVEDGRLYGYTF
.	14	TRBV19	.	TRBJ2-1	TGTGCCAGTCAGAGAGGGACAAACAACAATGAGCAGTTCTTC	CASQRGTNNNEQFF
.	19	TRBV19	TRBD1	TRBJ2-1	TGTGCCAGTAGTTCGGGACAGGGGGGGTTCTCCCTTTCCTACAATGAGCAGTTCTTC	CASSSGQGGFSLSYNEQFF
.	11	TRBV11-2	.	TRBJ2-7	TGTGCCAGCAGCTTTCGGGGCGAGCAGTACTTC	CASSFRGEQYF
.	15	TRBV7-2	.	TRBJ2-1	TGTGCCAGCAGCTTAGCCTGGACTACCTACAATGAGCAGTTCTTC	CASSLAWTTYNEQFF
.	12	TRBV5-6	.	TRBJ2-7	TGTGCCAGCAGCTTGGCTAGTTACGAGCAGTACTTC	CASSLASYEQYF
.	12	TRBV7-9	.	TRBJ2-7	TGTGCCAGCAGCCCGACAGGCTACGAGCAGTACTTC	CASSPTGYEQYF
.	13	TRBV29-1	.	TRBJ2-3	TGCAGCGTTGGGGGCAGGGATGTAGATACGCAGTATTTT	CSVGGRDVDTQYF
medium-sized	14	TRBV6-5	TRBD1	TRBJ2-7	TGTGCCAGCAGTACGACAGGGTCCCTATACGAGCAGTACTTC	CASSTTGSLYEQYF
.	13	TRBV30	TRBD1	TRBJ1-1	TGTGCCTGGAGTGGGACAGGGATCACTGAAGCTTTCTTT	CAWSGTGITEAFF
.	16	TRBV7-9	TRBD2	TRBJ2-1	TGTGCCAGCAGCTCGGGACTAGCGGGCGTCTACAATGAGCAGTTCTTC	CASSSGLAGVYNEQFF
.	16	TRBV2	TRBD2	TRBJ2-5	TGTGCCAGCAGTGGGGGACTAGCGGGAGTAAAGGAGACCCAGTACTTC	CASSGGLAGVKETQYF
.	13	TRBV5-4	.	TRBJ2-1	TGTGCCAGCAGCCCGACCAGGGGCGGTGAGCAGTTCTTC	CASSPTRGGEQFF
.	16	TRBV7-2	.	TRBJ1-1	TGTGCCAGCAGCTTAGCGCGAGGGGCGGTGCCCACTGAAGCTTTCTTT	CASSLARGAVPTEAFF
.	12	TRBV28	.	TRBJ1-2	TGTGCCAGCAGTTCCGAAATCCATGGCTACACCTTC	CASSSEIHGYTF
.	16	TRBV27	.	TRBJ2-1	TGTGCCAGCAGTTTATTGGCAGGAGTCTCTCTCAATGAGCAGTTCTTC	CASSLLAGVSLNEQFF
.	14	TRBV5-1	.	TRBJ2-7	TGCGCCAGCAGCTTGGGGCCATCCTCCTACGAGCAGTACTTC	CASSLGPSSYEQYF
.	14	TRBV19	.	TRBJ2-2	TGTGCCAGTAGTATGGGTAGGAACACCGGGGAGCTGTTTTTT	CASSMGRNTGELFF
.	16	TRBV30	.	TRBJ1-2	TGTGCCTGGAGTGGGGACGGGGACGATAAGAACTATGGCTACACCTTC	CAWSGDGDDKNYGYTF
.	15	TRBV7-8	.	TRBJ1-3	TGTGCCAGCAGCTCCCCAGGGGTGACTGGAAACACCATATATTTT	CASSSPGVTGNTIYF
.	15	TRBV7-2	TRBD1	TRBJ1-4	TGTGCCAGCAGCTTCCCGGGACAGGGGGATGAAAAACTGTTTTTT	CASSFPGQGDEKLFF
.	15	TRBV5-1	.	TRBJ2-7	TGCGCCAGCAGCATCTACCCGGGGGAAGACTACGAGCAGTACTTC	CASSIYPGEDYEQYF
.	14	TRBV5-6	TRBD1	TRBJ2-7	TGTGCCAGCAGCCCTGACAGGGAGCTCTACGAGCAGTACTTC	CASSPDRELYEQYF
.	14	TRBV9	.	TRBJ2-4	TGTGCCAGCAGCGCCAACAGGGATCGGGGCATTCAGTACTTC	CASSANRDRGIQYF
.	12	TRBV11-2	.	TRBJ2-4	TGTGCCAGCAGCCCGGGTCACTACATTCAGTACTTC	CASSPGHYIQYF
.	13	TRBV7-5	.	TRBJ1-2	TGTGCCAGAAGCTTAGGTAGCGGATCGGGCTACACCTTC	CARSLGSGSGYTF
.	16	TRBV9	.	TRBJ2-3	TGTGCCAGCAGCGTATCGCCTAGACCCAGCACAGATACGCAGTATTTT	CASSVSPRPSTDTQYF
once	13	TRBV6-1	TRBD1	TRBJ2-5	TGTGCCAGCAAGGCAGGGGGAGCAGAGACCCAGTACTTC	CASKAGGAETQYF
.	16	TRBV28	TRBD1	TRBJ2-1	TGTGCCAGCAGTAGGGGCGGACAGGGGGCGCTGAATGAGCAGTTCTTC	CASSRGGQGALNEQFF
.	17	TRBV7-8	TRBD2	TRBJ2-7	TGTGCCAGCAGCCTAAACCTCGGGACTAGCAGTCCCTACGAGCAGTACTTC	CASSLNLGTSSPYEQYF
.	15	TRBV7-2	.	TRBJ1-1	TGTGCCAGCAGCTTAGGCCAGGACACCGGGGCTGAAGCTTTCTTT	CASSLGQDTGAEAFF
.	12	TRBV18	.	TRBJ1-5	TGTGCCAGCTCACTCCGGGGCCTAGACCTCCATTTT	CASSLRGLDLHF
.	12	TRBV28	.	TRBJ2-3	TGTGCCAGCAGTTACCTCACAGATACGCAGTATTTT	CASSYLTDTQYF
once	12	TRBV4-1	.	TRBJ2-1	TGCGCCAGCAGCCATGGACCGAATGAGCAGTTCTTC	CASSHGPNEQFF
.	15	TRBV6-5	.	TRBJ2-3	TGTGCCAGCAGTTATGACATGGGGGGCACAGATACGCAGTATTTT	CASSYDMGGTDTQYF
few	14	TRBV18	TRBD2	TRBJ2-1	TGTGCCAGCTCACCGGGGCTAGCGGGAGGAGAGCAGTTCTTC	CASSPGLAGGEQFF
.	15	TRBV7-8	TRBD2	TRBJ2-7	TGTGCCAGCAGCTTGTCAGGCGGGAGCTGGAACGAGCAGTACTTC	CASSLSGGSWNEQYF
once	14	TRBV29-1	.	TRBJ1-1	TGCAGCGTTGTAGCCACAGGGATAAACACTGAAGCTTTCTTT	CSVVATGINTEAFF
medium-sized	15	TRBV10-3	.	TRBJ1-3	TGTGCCACCGCGGACCACGCAGACTCTGGAAACACCATATATTTT	CATADHADSGNTIYF
.	13	TRBV18	TRBD1	TRBJ1-1	TGTGCCAGCTCAGCAGGGACAGCGGTAGAAGCTTTCTTT	CASSAGTAVEAFF
.	15	TRBV11-3	.	TRBJ2-2	TGTGCCAGCAGCGAGAAGGGAGGAGGAACCGGGGAGCTGTTTTTT	CASSEKGGGTGELFF
.	14	TRBV14	.	TRBJ2-1	TGTGCCAGCAGCCCTCTGACTAGTTGGGATGAGCAGTTCTTC	CASSPLTSWDEQFF
.	16	TRBV7-9	TRBD2	TRBJ2-3	TGTGCCAGCAGCTTACCTAGCGGGAGTACAACAGATACGCAGTATTTT	CASSLPSGSTTDTQYF
.	15	TRBV2	TRBD1	TRBJ1-5	TGTGCCAGCAGTTTCCAGGACAGGCCGAATCAGCCCCAGCATTTT	CASSFQDRPNQPQHF
.	15	TRBV7-8	.	TRBJ1-2	TGTGCCAGCAGCTTAGATGGTGCAAGTCCTTGGGGCTACACCTTC	CASSLDGASPWGYTF
.	14	TRBV4-3	TRBD1	TRBJ2-7	TGCGCCAGCAGTATCGGGACAGGGGAGTACGAGCAGTACTTC	CASSIGTGEYEQYF
.	11	TRBV20-1	.	TRBJ2-7	TGCAGTGCTAGCAGGCAGGACGAGCAGTACTTC	CSASRQDEQYF
.	14	TRBV7-3	TRBD1	TRBJ1-2	TGTGCCAGCAGCTTAAACAGGGGGTCAGGTGGCTACACCTTC	CASSLNRGSGGYTF
few	15	TRBV11-2	.	TRBJ1-4	TGTGCCAGCAGCCCCCGACACGTCCCTAATGAAAAACTGTTTTTT	CASSPRHVPNEKLFF
.	15	TRBV7-2	TRBD2	TRBJ2-5	TGTGCCAGCAGCCCGGGGACTAGCGTCCGCCGGACCCAGTACTTC	CASSPGTSVRRTQYF
.	15	TRBV5-1	.	TRBJ2-4	TGCGCCAGCAGCTGGGGCCGGGCAGGGGAAAACATTCAGTACTTC	CASSWGRAGENIQYF